These 6 T cell receptor beta chains share one sample of origin, sequenced in a study of breast tumors, draining lymph nodes, adjacent tissues. The lymph nodes were axillary draining lymph nodes from breast cancer patients. TCRdb independently ran MiXCR on the multiplex PCR reads; one entry per CDR3 protein. The profile shows 150,000 to 250,000 distinct CDR3 sequences, around 29% of them singletons. Sequenced input: axillary lymph node tissue. These receptors were taken from a female donor with breast cancer. Some clones in this sample may be carry-over from other donors' samples.

In regard to this clonotype: An end of the junction differs from the germline gene, which may be a read error. The chain links TRBV7-3 to TRBJ2-1, with D perhaps matching TRBD1 (5 bases). The CDR3 length is 13 residues. Germline CDR1 SGHTA, CDR2 FQGTGA. The CDR3 sequence is CAWGSCGADDQFF. The CDR3 DNA reads as TGTGCCTGGGGAAGCTGTGGGGCAGATGACCAGTTCTTC.

CDR3 residues: CSAKDQRELTEQFF. In DNA, the CDR3 is TGCAGTGCTAAAGATCAACGGGAGTTAACTGAGCAGTTCTTC. The V gene is TRBV20-1, the J gene TRBJ2-1; TRBD2 is a possible D gene (6 bases). V was clipped by 4 bases and J by 9 bases, with 19 bases between them. CDR3 length: 14 amino acids. Germline V lookup: CDR1 DFQATT, CDR2 SNEGSKA (reference sequence).

This clonotype was observed many times. The rearrangement joins TRBV6-2 or TRBV6-3 to TRBJ2-7; unclear D gene. Germline values: CDR1 MNHEY, CDR2 SVGEGT. The V and J ends lost 4 bases and 0 bases respectively, with 16 bases between them. The CDR3 has 16 residues. CDR3 loop: CASSSLDSTFSYEQYF. In DNA, the CDR3 is TGTGCCAGCAGTTCCCTCGATTCGACTTTCTCCTACGAGCAGTACTTC.

The rearrangement uses TRBV11-1 and TRBJ1-4; 10 bases map to TRBD1. CDR1 and CDR2 from the germline V gene are SGHAT and FQDESV (reference sequence). J lost 7 bases, V lost 4 bases, and 9 bases had no gene match. The CDR3 runs 16 residues. Written as DNA, the CDR3 is TGTGCCAGCAGCTCGGGACAGGGGTTGACGGGTGAAAAACTGTTTTTT. Residues: CASSSGQGLTGEKLFF. The whole variable domain, remainder taken from reference TRBV11-1 and TRBJ1-4, is EAEVAQSPRYKITEKSQAVAFWCDPISGHATLYWYRQILGQGPELLVQFQDESVVDDSQLPKDRFSAERLKGVDSTLKIQPAELGDSAMYLCASSSGQGLTGEKLFFGSGTQLSVL.

CDR3 bases: TGTGCTAGCACCGTACTAGCGGGAAGGGACGAGCAGTACGTC. Translating gives CASTVLAGRDEQYV. V usage is TRBV7-7 and J usage is TRBJ2-7; 10 positions agree with TRBD2. This CDR3 comprises 14 residues. The germline gives CDR1 SSHAT, CDR2 FNYEAQ (reference sequence).

This clonotype has ten or more counts. The J gene is TRBJ2-7, the V gene TRBV6-6; 12 nucleotides line up with TRBD2. The length of the CDR3 is 15 residues. Looked up from germline, CDR1 is MNHNY and CDR2 is SVGAGI (reference sequence). V lost 10 bases to trimming and J lost 5 bases; unmatched junction nucleotides: 12. This chain's CDR3 is CANHHLAGGLNEQYF. CDR3 DNA sequence: TGTGCCAACCACCATCTAGCGGGGGGGTTAAACGAGCAGTACTTC.